The 18 T cell receptor beta chains in this list originate from one sample, sequenced in a study of control samples from healthy donors and cancer patients. Sequencing used immunoSEQ multiplex PCR; TCRdb keeps in-frame clones, though not all of them. The sample records 150,000 to 180,000 clones, over 90% being singletons. Sample: blood. These TCRs come from a man aged 50 to 59 in good health.

The rearrangement links TRBV29-1 to TRBJ2-3; TRBD1 aligns across 8 bases. The CDR3 covers 16 residues. Germline-derived CDR1 and CDR2 are SQVTM and ANQGSEA. The V gene end was trimmed by 6 bases and the J gene end by 0 bases; junction bases not matched to a gene: 11. The CDR3: CSVSRGQAPSTDTQYF. Here the CDR3 DNA reads TGCAGCGTCTCCAGGGGGCAGGCTCCTAGCACAGATACGCAGTATTTT.

The chain links TRBV6-2 or TRBV6-3 to TRBJ2-1; 7 bases map to TRBD2. The CDR3 is made up of 14 amino acids. Unmatched junction bases numbered 5, after V lost 4 bases and J lost 5 bases. The germline CDR1 and CDR2 sequences are MNHEY and SVGEGT. CDR3 DNA: TGTGCCAGCAGTTCTCCGACTAGCCACAATGAGCAGTTCTTC. Protein product: CASSSPTSHNEQFF.

This clone was recorded once. The DNA of the CDR3 is TGTGCCAGCAGAATGGGACAGGGGTTCGAAAACATTCAGTACTTC. Translation gives CASRMGQGFENIQYF. V gene TRBV28 combines with J gene TRBJ2-4; TRBD1 aligns across 10 bases. After removal of 6 bases from V and 5 bases from J, the junction contained 7 bases not matched to a gene. The CDR3 spans 15 residues. Germline V CDR1 and CDR2: MDHEN, SYDVKM.

Concerning this clone: A read error may account for a junction end that differs from germline. The chain links TRBV6-1 to TRBJ2-3, with D unclear. In germline, CDR1 is MNHNS, CDR2 SASEGT. This CDR3 is built from 15 residues. The DNA of the CDR3 is TGTGCCAGCAGTGAAGCGCCTCTTCCTACAGAGACGCAGTATTTT. Its translation: CASSEAPLPTETQYF.

V is TRBV2 and J is TRBJ1-2; the D gene is possibly TRBD1 (6 bases). Between the trimmed V and J ends, which lost 9 bases and 5 bases, there was a span of 16 bases. CDR1 and CDR2 (germline): SNHLY, FYNNEI. The CDR3 totals 13 residues. CDR3 protein: CASTPQGRYGYTF. In DNA, the CDR3 is TGTGCCAGTACCCCCCAGGGGAGGTATGGCTACACCTTC.

The chain employs TRBV4-1 and TRBJ2-7; weak D call: TRBD2 (5 bases). This CDR3 has 18 residues. The germline CDR1 and CDR2 sequences are MGHRA and YSYEKL. V was trimmed by 0 bases and J by 4 bases, leaving 22 bases between them. CDR3 bases: TGCGCCAGCAGCCAAGATTTTACGGGCCGGGGTTACGAATACGAGCAGTACTTC. Translated, it gives CASSQDFTGRGYEYEQYF.

The chain joins TRBV7-6 to TRBJ2-7; D may correspond to TRBD1 or TRBD2 (5 bases each). This CDR3 region has 15 residues. Germline V lookup: CDR1 SGHVS, CDR2 FNYEAQ. The V end was cut by 1 base, the J end by 3 bases, with 13 bases between. CDR3 protein: CASSLGAGRSYEQYF. The DNA for the CDR3 is TGTGCCAGCAGCTTAGGGGCAGGGAGAAGCTACGAGCAGTACTTC.

The chain links TRBV4-1 to TRBJ2-5; D is tentatively TRBD1 or TRBD2 (6 bases each). In germline, CDR1 is MGHRA, CDR2 YSYEKL. With 0 bases removed from V and 5 bases from J, the gap between germline ends came to 16 bases. The CDR3 covers 16 residues. The CDR3 loop reads CASSQDKGGIIETQYF. The CDR3, as DNA: TGCGCCAGCAGCCAAGATAAGGGGGGAATTATTGAGACCCAGTACTTC.

This clone was counted a single time. V is TRBV6-6 and J is TRBJ2-1; 10 bases are a match to TRBD1. The CDR3 runs 16 residues. Germline V gene sequence: CDR1 MNHNY, CDR2 SVGAGI (reference sequence). The trim removed 5 bases at V and 6 bases at J, leaving 10 bases unmatched. CDR3 loop: CASSRTGTGESNEQFF. CDR3 coding DNA: TGTGCCAGCAGTCGAACCGGGACAGGGGAGTCCAATGAGCAGTTCTTC.

V usage is TRBV5-8 and J usage is TRBJ2-1; no firm D call. This CDR3 spans 12 amino acids. The V end was cut by 4 bases, the J end by 9 bases, with 11 bases between. Germline lookup yields CDR1 SGHTS and CDR2 YDEGEE. CDR3 nucleotide sequence: TGTGCCAGCAGCCCCCGGAGACTTGAGCAGTTCTTC. Its protein is CASSPRRLEQFF.

V usage is TRBV28 and J usage is TRBJ1-2; tentative D call: TRBD1 (6 bases). The CDR3 totals 11 residues. Trimming shortened V by 7 bases and J by 13 bases, and 16 bases separated the two germline ends. Germline CDR1 is MDHEN and CDR2 is SYDVKM. The CDR3 nucleotides are TGTGCCAGCACCAAGGGGGGCAGGACCACCTTC. It codes for CASTKGGRTTF.

V usage is TRBV6-5 and J usage is TRBJ1-5, with D possibly matching TRBD1 (5 bases). The germline V gene has CDR1 MNHEY and CDR2 SVGAGI. V lost 6 bases to trimming and J lost 6 bases, with 12 bases between them. The CDR3 runs to 13 residues. Here the CDR3 reads CASSGARSQPQHF. The CDR3 DNA follows: TGTGCCAGCAGCGGGGCGCGAAGTCAGCCCCAGCATTTT.

The rearrangement links TRBV28 to TRBJ1-3, with TRBD1 as a possible D gene (5 bases). V lost 1 base and J lost 7, with 11 bases in between. The CDR3 is 14 amino acids. Per germline, CDR1 MDHEN and CDR2 SYDVKM. This chain's CDR3 is CASSLLGAPNTIYF. The CDR3, as DNA: TGTGCCAGCAGTTTATTAGGGGCGCCGAACACCATATATTTT.

The CDR3 loop is CASSPGPSSLYNEQFF. The CDR3 nucleotides are TGTGCCAGCAGCCCTGGTCCCAGTTCCCTCTACAATGAGCAGTTCTTC. J is TRBJ2-1 and V is TRBV3-1 (or the pseudogene TRBV3-2); D ambiguous. Trimming shortened V by 4 bases and J by 3 bases, and 16 bases separated the two germline ends. The CDR3 is 16 residues long. The germline V gene has CDR1 LGHDT and CDR2 YNNKEL (reference sequence).

The chain couples TRBV2 to TRBJ2-1; D unclear. V was clipped by 5 bases and J by 4 bases, with 9 bases between them. The CDR3 totals 13 residues. Germline V gene data show CDR1 as SNHLY and CDR2 as FYNNEI. The DNA for the CDR3 is TGTGCCAGCAGTCTCGGCCCTTACAATGAGCAGTTCTTC. It is translated as CASSLGPYNEQFF. Variable domain in full (rest from reference TRBV2 and TRBJ2-1): EPEVTQTPSHQVTQMGQEVILRCVPISNHLYFYWYRQILGQKVEFLVSFYNNEISEKSEIFDDQFSVERPDGSNFTLKIRSTKLEDSAMYFCASSLGPYNEQFFGPGTRLTVL.

This chain connects TRBV6-5 to TRBJ1-3; D call uncertain. In germline, CDR1 is MNHEY, CDR2 SVGAGI. Trimming stripped 6 bases from V and 2 bases from J, with 11 bases between. The CDR3 sequence is 14 residues long. The CDR3 nucleotides are TGTGCCAGCAGAATAGGGAACGCTGGAAACACCATATATTTT. Its protein is CASRIGNAGNTIYF.

The J gene is TRBJ2-7, the V gene TRBV12-3 or TRBV12-4; D remains unclear. CDR3 length: 11 amino acids. Trimming removed 4 bases from V and 9 bases from J, with 10 bases in between. Here the CDR3 reads CASSSRAAQYF. In nucleotides, the CDR3 is TGTGCCAGCAGTTCCCGGGCAGCGCAGTACTTC.

This chain connects TRBV28 to TRBJ2-1; D not resolved. Trimming took 5 bases from V and 6 from J, leaving 11 bases between them. Per germline, CDR1 MDHEN and CDR2 SYDVKM. The CDR3 has 13 amino acids. The CDR3 DNA reads as TGTGCCAGCAGTCCCCGACCGCTCAATGAGCAGTTCTTC. Its protein product is CASSPRPLNEQFF.